This passage covers 8 T cell receptor beta chains from one sample sequenced in a study of cytomegalovirus exposure and HLA in healthy donors. The PCR contained 60 Vbeta and 13 Jbeta primers. Method: immunoSEQ multiplex PCR; TCRdb's copy keeps in-frame clones and lacks some. The sample includes over 150,000 clones, approximately 80% seen only once; the top ten take 4% to 6%. Sequenced sample: PBMCs. Receptors were obtained from a man younger than 35 in good health and CMV-seronegative.

V is TRBV5-1 and J is TRBJ2-1; the match to TRBD1 covers 9 bases. The trim removed 0 bases at V and 5 bases at J, leaving 3 bases unmatched. Germline lookup yields CDR1 SGHRS and CDR2 YFSETQ. CDR3 size: 15 residues. The CDR3 sequence: CASSLGDRDHNEQFF. The CDR3 nucleotides read TGCGCCAGCAGCTTGGGGGACAGGGACCACAATGAGCAGTTCTTC.

The chain uses TRBV5-1 and TRBJ2-5, with TRBD1 identical over 9 bases. The junction had 7 bases not matched to a gene; V was cut back by 2 bases and J by 5 bases. Germline V gene sequence: CDR1 SGHRS, CDR2 YFSETQ. The CDR3 is 15 amino acids. The CDR3 sequence is CASSFRDRERETQYF. In DNA form, the CDR3 reads TGCGCCAGCAGCTTTCGGGACAGGGAGAGGGAGACCCAGTACTTC.

This chain uses TRBV4-1 with TRBJ2-5, with 8 bases that match TRBD1. The CDR3 runs to 15 residues. Per germline, CDR1 MGHRA and CDR2 YSYEKL. Trimming removed 4 bases from V and 3 bases from J; junction bases left unmatched: 7. The CDR3 here is CASSPQTGGKETQYF. CDR3 nucleotide sequence: TGCGCCAGCAGCCCCCAAACAGGGGGAAAAGAGACCCAGTACTTC.

J is TRBJ2-1 and V is TRBV10-2; D remains unclear. V was cut by 6 bases and J by 8 bases, with 8 bases left in between. CDR1 WSHSY and CDR2 SAAADI come from the germline V gene. The CDR3 consists of 11 residues. CDR3 in amino acids: CASRRVDEQFF. DNA of the CDR3: TGCGCCAGCAGGCGAGTGGATGAGCAGTTCTTC.

The V gene is TRBV5-1, the J gene TRBJ1-6; TRBD1 might be the D (5 bases). Germline CDR1 reads SGHRS; CDR2 reads YFSETQ. The CDR3 runs 14 residues. The germline V and J ends were trimmed by 5 bases and 7 bases, with 13 bases remaining between them. CDR3 bases: TGCGCCAGCAGAAGCAGGGAGGGGAATTCACCCCTCCACTTT. Translation gives CASRSREGNSPLHF.

The chain links TRBV7-9 to TRBJ1-1; tentative D call: TRBD1 (6 bases). In germline, CDR1 is SEHNR, CDR2 FQNEAQ (reference sequence). CDR3 length: 15 amino acids. Deletions cut 5 bases from V and 2 bases from J, with 15 bases between. The CDR3 region has the DNA TGTGCCAGCAGCCAGCCGACAGGTGGAAACACTGAAGCTTTCTTT. Translating gives CASSQPTGGNTEAFF.

V usage is TRBV4-1 and J usage is TRBJ1-1, with D perhaps matching TRBD1 (6 bases). The CDR3 covers 15 residues. The V end lost 3 bases, the J end lost 1 base, and 12 bases lay between the germline ends. CDR1 is MGHRA and CDR2 is YSYEKL in the germline V gene. This CDR3 reads CASSQLTGRNTEAFF. In nucleotides, the CDR3 is TGCGCCAGCAGCCAGCTAACAGGGAGGAACACTGAAGCTTTCTTT.

This clone has only one observation. The V and J genes are TRBV4-2 and TRBJ1-4; TRBD1 matches 10 bases. CDR1 LGHNA and CDR2 YNFKEQ come from the germline V gene. With V trimmed by 3 bases and J by 12 bases, 13 bases remained unmatched. This CDR3 contains 16 residues. CDR3 DNA: TGTGCCAGCAGCCACCCCCAGGGACAGGGGATTATGCAACTGTTTTTT. It specifies CASSHPQGQGIMQLFF.